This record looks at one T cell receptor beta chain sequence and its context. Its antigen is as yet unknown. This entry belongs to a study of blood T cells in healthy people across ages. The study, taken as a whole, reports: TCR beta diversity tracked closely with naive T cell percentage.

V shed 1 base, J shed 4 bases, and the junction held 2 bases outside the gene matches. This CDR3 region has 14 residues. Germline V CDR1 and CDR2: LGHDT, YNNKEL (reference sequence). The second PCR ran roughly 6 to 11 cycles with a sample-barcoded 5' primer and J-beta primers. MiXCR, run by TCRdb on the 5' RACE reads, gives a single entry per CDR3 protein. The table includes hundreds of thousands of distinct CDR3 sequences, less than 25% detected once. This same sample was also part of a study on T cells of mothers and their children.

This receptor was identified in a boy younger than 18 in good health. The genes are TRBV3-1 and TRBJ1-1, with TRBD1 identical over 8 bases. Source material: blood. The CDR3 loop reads CASSQGTGPTEAFF. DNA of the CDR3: TGTGCCAGCAGCCAAGGGACAGGGCCCACTGAAGCTTTCTTT.